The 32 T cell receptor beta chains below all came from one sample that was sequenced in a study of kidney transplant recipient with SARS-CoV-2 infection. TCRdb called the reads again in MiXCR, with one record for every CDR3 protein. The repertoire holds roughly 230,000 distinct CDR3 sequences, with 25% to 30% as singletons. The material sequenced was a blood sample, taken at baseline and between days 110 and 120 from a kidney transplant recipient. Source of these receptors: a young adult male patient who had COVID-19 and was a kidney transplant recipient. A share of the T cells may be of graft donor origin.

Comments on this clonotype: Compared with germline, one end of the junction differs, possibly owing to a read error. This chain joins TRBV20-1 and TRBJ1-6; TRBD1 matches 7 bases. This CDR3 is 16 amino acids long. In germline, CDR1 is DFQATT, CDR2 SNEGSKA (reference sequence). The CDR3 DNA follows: TGCGGTGCTAGAGATCGTGGGACAGATTCCAATTCACCCCTCCACTTT. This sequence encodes CGARDRGTDSNSPLHF.

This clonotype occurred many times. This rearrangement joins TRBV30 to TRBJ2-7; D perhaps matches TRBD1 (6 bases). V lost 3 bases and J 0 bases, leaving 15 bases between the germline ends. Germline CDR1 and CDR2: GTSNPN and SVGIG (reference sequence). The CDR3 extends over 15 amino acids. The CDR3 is CAWSATDSLSYEQYF. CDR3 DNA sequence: TGTGCCTGGAGCGCAACGGACAGTCTCTCCTACGAGCAGTACTTC. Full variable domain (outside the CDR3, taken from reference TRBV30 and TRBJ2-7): SQTIHQWPATLVQPVGSPLSLECTVEGTSNPNLYWYRQAAGRGLQLLFYSVGIGQISSEVPQNLSASRPQDRQFILSSKKLLLSDSGFYLCAWSATDSLSYEQYFGPGTRLTVT.

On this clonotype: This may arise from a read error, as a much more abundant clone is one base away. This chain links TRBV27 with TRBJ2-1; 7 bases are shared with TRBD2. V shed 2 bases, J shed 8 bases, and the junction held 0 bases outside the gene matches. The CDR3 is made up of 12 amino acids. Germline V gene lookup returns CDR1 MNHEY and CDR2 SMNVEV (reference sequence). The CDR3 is CASSLAGDEQFF. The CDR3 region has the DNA TGTGCCAGCAGTTTAGCGGGGGATGAGCAGTTCTTC.

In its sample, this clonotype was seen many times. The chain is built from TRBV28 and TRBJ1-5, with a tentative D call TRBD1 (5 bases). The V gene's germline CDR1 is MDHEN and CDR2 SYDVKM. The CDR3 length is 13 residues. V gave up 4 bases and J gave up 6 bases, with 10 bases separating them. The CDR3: CASSSGYVQPQHF. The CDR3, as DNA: TGTGCCAGCAGTTCAGGGTACGTTCAGCCCCAGCATTTT.

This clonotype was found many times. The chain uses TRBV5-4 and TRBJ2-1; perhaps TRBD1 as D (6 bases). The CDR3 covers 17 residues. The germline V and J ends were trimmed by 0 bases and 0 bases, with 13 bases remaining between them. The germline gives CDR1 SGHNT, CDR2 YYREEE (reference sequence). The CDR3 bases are TGTGCCAGCAGCTTGGCCAGAGGGGGTTCCTCCTACAATGAGCAGTTCTTC. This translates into CASSLARGGSSYNEQFF.

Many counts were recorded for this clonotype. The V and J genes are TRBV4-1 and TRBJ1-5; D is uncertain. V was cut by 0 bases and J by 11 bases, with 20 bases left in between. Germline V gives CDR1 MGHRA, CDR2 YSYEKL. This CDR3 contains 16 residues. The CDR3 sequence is CASSQEDLGSVPAQHF. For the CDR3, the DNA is TGCGCCAGCAGCCAAGAGGACCTAGGAAGCGTCCCAGCCCAGCATTTT.

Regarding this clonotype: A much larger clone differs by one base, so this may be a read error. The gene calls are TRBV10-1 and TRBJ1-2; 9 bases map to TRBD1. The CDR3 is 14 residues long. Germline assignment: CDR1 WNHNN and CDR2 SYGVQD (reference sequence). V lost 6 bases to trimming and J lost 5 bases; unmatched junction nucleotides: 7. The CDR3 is CASRGVQGAYGYTF. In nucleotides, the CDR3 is TGCGCCAGCAGGGGAGTACAGGGGGCATATGGCTACACCTTC.

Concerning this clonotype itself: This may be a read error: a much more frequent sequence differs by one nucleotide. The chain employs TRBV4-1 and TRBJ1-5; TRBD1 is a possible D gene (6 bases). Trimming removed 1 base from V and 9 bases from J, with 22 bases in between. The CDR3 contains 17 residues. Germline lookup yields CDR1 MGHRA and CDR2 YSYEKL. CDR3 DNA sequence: TGCGCCAGCAGCCAAGGAGGGGGGACCTCGATGATGGGGCCCCAGCATTTT. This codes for CASSQGGGTSMMGPQHF.

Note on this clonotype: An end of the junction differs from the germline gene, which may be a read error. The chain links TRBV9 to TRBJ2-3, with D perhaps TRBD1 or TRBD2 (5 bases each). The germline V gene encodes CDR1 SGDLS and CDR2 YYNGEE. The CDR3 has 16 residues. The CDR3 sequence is CARSVTVGASTDTQYF. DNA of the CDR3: TGTGCCCGCAGCGTAACGGTCGGGGCGAGCACAGATACGCAGTATTTT.

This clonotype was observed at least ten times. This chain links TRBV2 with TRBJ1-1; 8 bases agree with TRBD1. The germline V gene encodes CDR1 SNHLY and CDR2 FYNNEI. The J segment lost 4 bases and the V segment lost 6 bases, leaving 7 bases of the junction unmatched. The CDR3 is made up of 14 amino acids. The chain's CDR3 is CASRLDRDSTEAFF. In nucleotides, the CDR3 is TGTGCCAGCAGGCTGGACAGGGATAGCACTGAAGCTTTCTTT.

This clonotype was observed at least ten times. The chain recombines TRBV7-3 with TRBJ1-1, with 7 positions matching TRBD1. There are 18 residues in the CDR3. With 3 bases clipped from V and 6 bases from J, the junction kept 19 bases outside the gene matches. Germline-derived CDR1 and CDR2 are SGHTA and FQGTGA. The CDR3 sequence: CASSFQGYARQGISEAFF. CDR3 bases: TGTGCCAGCAGCTTTCAGGGATACGCGCGACAGGGTATCTCTGAAGCTTTCTTT.

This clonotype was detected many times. CDR3 coding DNA: TGTGCCAGCAGTTTAGACTTACCGGCGGGGGTAGGCACCGGGGAGCTGTTTTTT. Translation: CASSLDLPAGVGTGELFF. This chain links TRBV12-3 or TRBV12-4 with TRBJ2-2, with TRBD2 identical over 7 bases. Unmatched junction bases numbered 12, after V lost 1 base and J lost 4 bases. The CDR3 sequence is 18 residues long.

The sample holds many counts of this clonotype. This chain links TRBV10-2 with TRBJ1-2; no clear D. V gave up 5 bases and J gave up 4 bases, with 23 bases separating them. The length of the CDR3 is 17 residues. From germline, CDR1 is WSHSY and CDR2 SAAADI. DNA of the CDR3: TGCGCCAGCAGTCGCTATCGCACTTCTAGAAAGACCTATGGCTACACCTTC. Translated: CASSRYRTSRKTYGYTF.

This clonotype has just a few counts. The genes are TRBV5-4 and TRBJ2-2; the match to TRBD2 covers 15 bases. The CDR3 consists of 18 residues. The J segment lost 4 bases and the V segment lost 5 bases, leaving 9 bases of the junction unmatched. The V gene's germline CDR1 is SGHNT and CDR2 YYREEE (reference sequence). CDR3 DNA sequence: TGTGCCAGCAGTTCAGGACTAGCGGGAGGGCCGGGCACCGGGGAGCTGTTTTTT. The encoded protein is CASSSGLAGGPGTGELFF.

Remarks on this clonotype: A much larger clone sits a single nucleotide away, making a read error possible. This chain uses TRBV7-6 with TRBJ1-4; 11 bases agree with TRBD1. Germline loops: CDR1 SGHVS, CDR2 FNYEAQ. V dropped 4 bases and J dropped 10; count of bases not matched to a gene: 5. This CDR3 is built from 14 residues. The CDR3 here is CASSSGQGAGKLFF. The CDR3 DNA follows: TGTGCCAGCAGCTCAGGACAGGGGGCGGGAAAACTGTTTTTT. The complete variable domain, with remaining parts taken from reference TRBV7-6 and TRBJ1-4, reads GAGVSQSPRYKVTKRGQDVALRCDPISGHVSLYWYRQALGQGPEFLTYFNYEAQQDKSGLPNDRFSAERPEGSISTLTIQRTEQRDSAMYRCASSSGQGAGKLFFGSGTQLSVL.

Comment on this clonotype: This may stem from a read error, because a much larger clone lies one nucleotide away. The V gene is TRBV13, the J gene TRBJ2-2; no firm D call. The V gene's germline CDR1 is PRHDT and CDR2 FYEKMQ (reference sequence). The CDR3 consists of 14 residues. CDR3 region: CTSSSHRTSGELFF. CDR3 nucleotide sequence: TGTACCAGCAGCTCACATCGAACGTCCGGGGAGCTGTTTTTT.

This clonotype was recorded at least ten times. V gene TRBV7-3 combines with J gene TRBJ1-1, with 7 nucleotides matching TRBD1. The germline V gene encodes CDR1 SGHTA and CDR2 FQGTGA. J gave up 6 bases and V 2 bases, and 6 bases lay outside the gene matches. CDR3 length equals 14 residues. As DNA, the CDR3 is TGTGCCAGCAGCTTAGGAGGGGGCGACGCTGAAGCTTTCTTT. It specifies CASSLGGGDAEAFF. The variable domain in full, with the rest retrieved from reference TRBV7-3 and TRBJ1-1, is GAGVSQTPSNKVTEKGKYVELRCDPISGHTALYWYRQSLGQGPEFLIYFQGTGAADDSGLPNDRFFAVRPEGSVSTLKIQRTERGDSAVYLCASSLGGGDAEAFFGQGTRLTVV.

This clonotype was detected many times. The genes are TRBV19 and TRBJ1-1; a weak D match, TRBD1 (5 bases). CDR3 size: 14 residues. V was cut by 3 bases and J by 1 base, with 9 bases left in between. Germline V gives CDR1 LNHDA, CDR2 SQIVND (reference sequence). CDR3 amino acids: CASSIGAPNTEAFF. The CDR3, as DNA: TGTGCCAGTAGTATTGGGGCCCCGAACACTGAAGCTTTCTTT.

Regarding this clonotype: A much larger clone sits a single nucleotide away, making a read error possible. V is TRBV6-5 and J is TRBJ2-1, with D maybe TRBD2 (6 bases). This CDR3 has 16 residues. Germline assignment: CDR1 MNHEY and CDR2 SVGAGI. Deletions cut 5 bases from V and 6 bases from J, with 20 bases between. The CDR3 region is CASSNQDGGPCNEQFF. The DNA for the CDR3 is TGTGCCAGCAGTAACCAAGACGGGGGACCCTGCAATGAGCAGTTCTTC.

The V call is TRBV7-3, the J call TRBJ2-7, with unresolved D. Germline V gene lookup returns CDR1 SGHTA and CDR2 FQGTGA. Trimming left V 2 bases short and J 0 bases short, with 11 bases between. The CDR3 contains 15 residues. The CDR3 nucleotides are TGTGCCAGCAGCTTAGTGAGTCAGAGCTCCTACGAGCAGTACTTC. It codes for CASSLVSQSSYEQYF.

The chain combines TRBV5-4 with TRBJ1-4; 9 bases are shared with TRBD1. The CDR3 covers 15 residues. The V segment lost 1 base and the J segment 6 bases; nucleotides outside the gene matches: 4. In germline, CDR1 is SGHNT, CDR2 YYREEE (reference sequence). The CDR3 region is CASSLTGGADEKLFF. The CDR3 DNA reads TGTGCCAGCAGCTTGACAGGGGGCGCGGATGAAAAACTGTTTTTT.

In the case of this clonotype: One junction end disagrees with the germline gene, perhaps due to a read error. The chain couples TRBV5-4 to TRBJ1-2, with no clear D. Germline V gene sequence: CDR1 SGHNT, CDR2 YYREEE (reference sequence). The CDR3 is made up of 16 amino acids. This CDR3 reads CASILCVPGKTYGHTF. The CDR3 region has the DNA TGTGCCAGCATACTGTGCGTACCAGGAAAGACCTATGGCCACACCTTC.

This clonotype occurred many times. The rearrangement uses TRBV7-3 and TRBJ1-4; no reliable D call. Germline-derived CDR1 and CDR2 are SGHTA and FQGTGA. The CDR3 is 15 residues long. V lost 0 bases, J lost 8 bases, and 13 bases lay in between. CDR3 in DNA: TGTGCCAGCAGCTTAACGCGAGCCGGACCCGAAAAACTGTTTTTT. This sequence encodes CASSLTRAGPEKLFF.

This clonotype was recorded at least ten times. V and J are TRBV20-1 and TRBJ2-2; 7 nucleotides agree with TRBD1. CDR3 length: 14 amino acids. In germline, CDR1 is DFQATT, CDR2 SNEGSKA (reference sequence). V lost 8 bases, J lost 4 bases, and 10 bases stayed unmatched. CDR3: CSSISTGTTGELFF. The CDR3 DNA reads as TGCAGTTCAATTTCGACAGGGACCACCGGGGAGCTGTTTTTT.

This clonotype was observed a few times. This CDR3 reads CASRGLADIQYF. The CDR3 region has the DNA TGTGCCAGCAGGGGACTAGCGGACATTCAGTACTTC. J is TRBJ2-4 and V is TRBV2, with 11 bases lining up with TRBD2. J lost 8 bases, V lost 6 bases, and 0 bases had no gene match. This CDR3 has 12 amino acids. Per germline, CDR1 SNHLY and CDR2 FYNNEI. The full variable domain, rest sourced from reference TRBV2 and TRBJ2-4, is EPEVTQTPSHQVTQMGQEVILRCVPISNHLYFYWYRQILGQKVEFLVSFYNNEISEKSEIFDDQFSVERPDGSNFTLKIRSTKLEDSAMYFCASRGLADIQYFGAGTRLSVL.

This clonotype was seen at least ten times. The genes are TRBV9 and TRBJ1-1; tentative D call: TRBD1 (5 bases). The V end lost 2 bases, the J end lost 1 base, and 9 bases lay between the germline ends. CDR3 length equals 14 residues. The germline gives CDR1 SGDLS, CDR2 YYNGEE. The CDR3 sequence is CASSVGRENTEAFF. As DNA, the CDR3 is TGTGCCAGCAGCGTCGGCAGGGAGAACACTGAAGCTTTCTTT.

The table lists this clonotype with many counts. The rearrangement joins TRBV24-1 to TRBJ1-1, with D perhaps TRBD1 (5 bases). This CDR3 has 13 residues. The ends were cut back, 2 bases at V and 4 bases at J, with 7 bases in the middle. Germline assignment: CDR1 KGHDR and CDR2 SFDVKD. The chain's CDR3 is CATSDYGGTEAFF. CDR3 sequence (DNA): TGTGCCACCAGTGATTATGGGGGCACTGAAGCTTTCTTT.

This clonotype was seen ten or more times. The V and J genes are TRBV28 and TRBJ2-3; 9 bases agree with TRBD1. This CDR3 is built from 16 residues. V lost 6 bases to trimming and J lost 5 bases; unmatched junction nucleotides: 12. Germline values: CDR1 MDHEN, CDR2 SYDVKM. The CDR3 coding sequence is TGTGCCAGCAGACGTACAGGGGGCGAGCGTGAAGATACGCAGTATTTT. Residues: CASRRTGGEREDTQYF.

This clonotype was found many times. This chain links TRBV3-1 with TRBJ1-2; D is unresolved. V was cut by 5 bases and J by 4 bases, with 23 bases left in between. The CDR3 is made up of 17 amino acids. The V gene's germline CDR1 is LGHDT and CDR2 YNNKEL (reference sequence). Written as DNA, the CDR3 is TGTGCCAGCAGCGATGTCCACACCCTTCGAAAGACCTATGGCTACACCTTC. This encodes CASSDVHTLRKTYGYTF.

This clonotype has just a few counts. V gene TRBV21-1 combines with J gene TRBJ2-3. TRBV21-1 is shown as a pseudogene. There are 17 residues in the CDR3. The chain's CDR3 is CASRHIIATVMQDTQYF. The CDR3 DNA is TGTGCCAGCAGACATATTATAGCTACAGTCATGCAAGATACGCAGTATTTT.

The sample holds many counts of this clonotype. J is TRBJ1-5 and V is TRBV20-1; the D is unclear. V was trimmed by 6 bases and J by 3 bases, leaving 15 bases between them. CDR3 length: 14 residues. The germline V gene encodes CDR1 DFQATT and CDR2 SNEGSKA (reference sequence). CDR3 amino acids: CSAQATLSNQPQHF. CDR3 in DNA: TGCAGTGCCCAGGCGACTCTATCCAATCAGCCCCAGCATTTT.

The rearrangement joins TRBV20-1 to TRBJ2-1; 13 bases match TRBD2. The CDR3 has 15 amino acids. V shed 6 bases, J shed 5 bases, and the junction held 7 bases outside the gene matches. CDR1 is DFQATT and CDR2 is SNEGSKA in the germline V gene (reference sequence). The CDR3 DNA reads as TGCAGTGCAACAAACGGACTAGCGGGAGACAATGAGCAGTTCTTC. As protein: CSATNGLAGDNEQFF.